Each of the 30 T cell receptor beta chains below was sequenced from the same sample in a study of cytomegalovirus exposure and HLA in healthy donors. With 60 Vbeta and 13 Jbeta primers, the PCR was carried out. Clones were read by immunoSEQ multiplex PCR, and TCRdb kept only the in-frame ones, dropping some. The sample has under 80,000 clones; around 75% are singletons. Sequences were obtained from PBMCs. The source of these receptors is a man between 45 and 60 years old in good health and CMV-seropositive.

The chain recombines TRBV27 with TRBJ2-7; 7 positions match TRBD2. The J segment lost 3 bases and the V segment lost 8 bases, leaving 7 bases of the junction unmatched. The CDR3 consists of 13 residues. CDR1 is MNHEY and CDR2 is SMNVEV in the germline V gene (reference sequence). CDR3 residues: CASGEGRDYEQYF. The CDR3 bases are TGTGCCAGCGGGGAGGGGCGGGACTACGAGCAGTACTTC.

A word on this clone: The sample contains more than one DNA sequence encoding this CDR3. The chain carries TRBV4-3 and TRBJ2-2, with 10 bases identical to TRBD2. The CDR3 totals 16 residues. V was pared by 6 bases and J by 4 bases, with 8 bases of the junction left unmatched. Looked up from germline, CDR1 is LGHNA and CDR2 is YSLEER. The CDR3 sequence is CASSQSGGASTGELFF. CDR3 in DNA: TGCGCCAGCAGTCAAAGCGGGGGGGCTAGCACCGGGGAGCTGTTTTTT.

The chain combines TRBV5-6 with TRBJ1-1, with a weak D call TRBD1 (6 bases). Germline lookup yields CDR1 SGHDT and CDR2 YYEEEE. Trimming stripped 3 bases from V and 1 base from J, with 10 bases between. This CDR3 has 14 amino acids. The CDR3 DNA follows: TGTGCCAGCAGCTCCGGACAGAGGAACACTGAAGCTTTCTTT. It yields the protein CASSSGQRNTEAFF.

The gene calls are TRBV11-3 and TRBJ2-1, with 9 nucleotides matching TRBD2. Germline V gene sequence: CDR1 SGHNT, CDR2 YENEEA. There are 18 residues in the CDR3. V lost 1 base, J lost 4 bases, and 11 bases stayed unmatched. CDR3 region: CASSLGGTSGGSYNEQFF. CDR3 nucleotide sequence: TGTGCCAGCAGCTTAGGGGGTACGAGCGGGGGGTCTTACAATGAGCAGTTCTTC.

The rearrangement links TRBV7-9 to TRBJ1-3; D remains unclear. The CDR3 totals 14 residues. Germline CDR1 and CDR2: SEHNR and FQNEAQ (reference sequence). V was clipped by 2 bases and J by 5 bases, with 10 bases between them. The CDR3 coding sequence is TGTGCCAGCAGCTTACTAGGCCAGCGAAACACCATATATTTT. Translated: CASSLLGQRNTIYF.

The sample holds a few counts of this clone. The V call is TRBV28, the J call TRBJ2-5; TRBD2 aligns across 9 bases. The CDR3 is made up of 13 amino acids. J gave up 5 bases and V 6 bases, and 4 bases lay outside the gene matches. Germline V gene data show CDR1 as MDHEN and CDR2 as SYDVKM. Here the CDR3 reads CASSFSGSETQYF. The CDR3 DNA sequence: TGTGCCAGCAGCTTTAGCGGGAGTGAGACCCAGTACTTC.

A note on this clone: The same CDR3 is also encoded by other DNA sequences in this sample. The gene calls are TRBV18 and TRBJ1-5; TRBD1 agrees at 8 bases. CDR1 and CDR2 from the germline V gene are KGHSH and LQKENI. The CDR3 runs to 14 residues. The V gene end was trimmed by 4 bases and the J gene end by 1 base; junction bases not matched to a gene: 0. The CDR3 sequence is CASSRQGSNQPQHF. The CDR3 region has the DNA TGTGCCAGCTCACGACAGGGGAGCAATCAGCCCCAGCATTTT. The full variable domain, completed using reference TRBV18 and TRBJ1-5, is NAGVMQNPRHLVRRRGQEARLRCSPMKGHSHVYWYRQLPEEGLKFMVYLQKENIIDESGMPKERFSAEFPKEGPSILRIQQVVRGDSAAYFCASSRQGSNQPQHFGDGTRLSIL.

This clone showed up just a few times. The chain couples TRBV9 to TRBJ2-2; no clear D. The V gene lost 0 bases and the J gene lost 6 bases, with 9 bases spanning the gap. CDR1 SGDLS and CDR2 YYNGEE come from the germline V gene. The CDR3 has 14 amino acids. In DNA, the CDR3 is TGTGCCAGCAGCGTAGGCGCACGTCCCGGGGAGCTGTTTTTT. Translation gives CASSVGARPGELFF.

The CDR3 loop is CASSSPGLYNEQFF. DNA of the CDR3: TGTGCCAGCAGTTCCCCTGGCTTATACAATGAGCAGTTCTTC. This chain uses TRBV28 with TRBJ2-1, with no clear D. Trimming left V 4 bases short and J 4 bases short, with 11 bases between. The germline CDR1 and CDR2 sequences are MDHEN and SYDVKM. The CDR3 sequence is 14 residues long.

Written as DNA, the CDR3 is TGCGCCAGCAGCAAGGGGGCCTCTAACTATGGCTACACCTTC. It is translated as CASSKGASNYGYTF. The V and J genes are TRBV5-1 and TRBJ1-2, with TRBD1 identical over 7 bases. Germline values: CDR1 SGHRS, CDR2 YFSETQ. The junction had 3 bases not matched to a gene; V was cut back by 4 bases and J by 0 bases. The CDR3 totals 14 residues.

The chain uses TRBV7-8 and TRBJ2-7, with TRBD2 matching 9 bases. The CDR3 is made up of 15 amino acids. Losses at the gene ends were 8 bases for V and 0 bases for J; bases not matched to a gene: 8. Germline V lookup: CDR1 SGHVS, CDR2 FQNEAQ. The CDR3 here is CASSMAGGFSYEQYF. As DNA, the CDR3 is TGTGCCAGCTCTATGGCGGGGGGGTTCTCCTACGAGCAGTACTTC. Complete variable domain (other parts from reference TRBV7-8 and TRBJ2-7): GAGVSQSPRYKVAKRGQDVALRCDPISGHVSLFWYQQALGQGPEFLTYFQNEAQLDKSGLPSDRFFAERPEGSVSTLKIQRTQQEDSAVYLCASSMAGGFSYEQYFGPGTRLTVT.

The chain carries TRBV11-2 and TRBJ2-2, with 9 bases matching TRBD2. This CDR3 has 15 residues. V lost 5 bases and J lost 0; bases outside the gene matches: 1. Germline V gene lookup returns CDR1 SGHAT and CDR2 FQNNGV. The CDR3 loop reads CASSRLAANTGELFF. Here the CDR3 DNA reads TGTGCCAGCAGCCGACTAGCGGCGAACACCGGGGAGCTGTTTTTT.

Regarding this clone: A junction end diverges from the germline sequence, so it may reflect a read error. V gene TRBV10-3 combines with J gene TRBJ2-3; 10 bases map to TRBD2. Germline V gives CDR1 ENHRY, CDR2 SYGVKD. This CDR3 comprises 14 residues. CDR3 region: CAIKAGGRTGTQYF. The CDR3 coding sequence is TGTGCCATCAAAGCGGGAGGGAGGACAGGTACGCAGTATTTT.

The rearrangement joins TRBV7-3 to TRBJ2-5; TRBD2 matches 7 bases. Germline values: CDR1 SGHTA, CDR2 FQGTGA. This CDR3 has 16 residues. V dropped 1 base and J dropped 2; count of bases not matched to a gene: 7. This CDR3 is CASSLRGPSGQETQYF. The CDR3 DNA is TGTGCCAGCAGCTTAAGAGGGCCTAGCGGTCAAGAGACCCAGTACTTC.

This clone has only a few counts. The V and J genes are TRBV29-1 and TRBJ1-1; D remains unclear. The CDR3 runs 11 residues. The germline CDR1 and CDR2 sequences are SQVTM and ANQGSEA. V lost 4 bases, J lost 8 bases, and 11 bases lay in between. CDR3 sequence reads: CSVAGGSEAFF. The CDR3 DNA reads TGCAGCGTTGCAGGAGGCTCAGAAGCTTTCTTT. The full variable domain, its missing parts supplied by reference TRBV29-1 and TRBJ1-1, is SAVISQKPSRDICQRGTSLTIQCQVDSQVTMMFWYRQQPGQSLTLIATANQGSEATYESGFVIDKFPISRPNLTFSTLTVSNMSPEDSSIYLCSVAGGSEAFFGQGTRLTVV.

For this clone: The junction differs from germline at one of its ends, possibly a read error. The J gene is TRBJ2-1, the V gene TRBV7-2; TRBD2 aligns across 9 bases. Germline assignment: CDR1 SGHTA and CDR2 FQGNSA. The CDR3 consists of 17 residues. The CDR3: CVSSPTLLAGRSNEQFF. CDR3 nucleotides: TGTGTCAGCAGCCCTACATTACTAGCGGGTCGAAGTAATGAGCAGTTCTTC. Variable domain in full (rest from reference TRBV7-2 and TRBJ2-1): GAGVSQSPSNKVTEKGKDVELRCDPISGHTALYWYRQSLGQGLEFLIYFQGNSAPDKSGLPSDRFSAERTGGSVSTLTIQRTQQEDSAVYLCVSSPTLLAGRSNEQFFGPGTRLTVL.

J is TRBJ2-2 and V is TRBV7-3; TRBD1 matches 7 bases. V gave up 1 base and J gave up 5 bases; unmatched junction bases: 4. The CDR3 is 15 amino acids. Germline CDR1 SGHTA, CDR2 FQGTGA. The CDR3 coding sequence is TGTGCCAGCAGCTTAATGACAGGGTCGACCGGGGAGCTGTTTTTT. This codes for CASSLMTGSTGELFF.

This clone was picked up a small number of times. This chain joins TRBV28 and TRBJ2-1; tentatively, D is TRBD2 (6 bases). Trimming left V 5 bases short and J 2 bases short, with 10 bases between. The CDR3 length is 14 residues. Germline assignment: CDR1 MDHEN and CDR2 SYDVKM. CDR3 sequence reads: CASSGGAAYNEQFF. CDR3 nucleotide sequence: TGTGCCAGCAGTGGCGGGGCCGCCTACAATGAGCAGTTCTTC.

The genes are TRBV5-1 and TRBJ2-1, with TRBD1 identical over 9 bases. The CDR3 consists of 15 residues. V lost 4 bases, J lost 6 bases, and 8 bases stayed unmatched. CDR1 SGHRS and CDR2 YFSETQ come from the germline V gene. In DNA, the CDR3 is TGCGCCAGCAGCACCGGGACAGGGAATCGCAATGAGCAGTTCTTC. Translated, it gives CASSTGTGNRNEQFF.

This chain uses TRBV7-2 with TRBJ1-1; tentative D call: TRBD1 (6 bases). The CDR3 extends over 14 amino acids. V lost 0 bases and J lost 4, with 9 bases in between. Germline CDR1 reads SGHTA; CDR2 reads FQGNSA. This CDR3 is CASSLARTATEAFF. As DNA, the CDR3 is TGTGCCAGCAGCTTAGCGAGGACAGCCACTGAAGCTTTCTTT.

This clone showed up just once. The V gene is TRBV6-1, the J gene TRBJ2-2, with D possibly TRBD1 on 6 matching bases. The germline CDR1 and CDR2 sequences are MNHNS and SASEGT. The CDR3 is 14 amino acids. V was pared by 4 bases and J by 5 bases, with 11 bases between. This chain's CDR3 is CASSVGTRTGELFF. The CDR3 bases are TGTGCCAGCAGTGTCGGGACAAGAACCGGGGAGCTGTTTTTT.

This sequence joins TRBV7-9 and TRBJ2-5; 15 nucleotides align to TRBD2. This CDR3 is built from 17 residues. Per germline, CDR1 SEHNR and CDR2 FQNEAQ (reference sequence). In DNA form, the CDR3 reads TGTTTCAGCAGATCAAGGACTAGCGGGAGGGCCCAAGAGACCCAGTACTTC. This sequence encodes CFSRSRTSGRAQETQYF.

The rearrangement joins TRBV5-1 to TRBJ1-6; 7 bases are shared with TRBD1. The CDR3 runs 17 residues. From germline, CDR1 is SGHRS and CDR2 YFSETQ. V dropped 0 bases and J dropped 5; count of bases not matched to a gene: 8. CDR3 sequence (DNA): TGCGCCAGCAGCTTGGCACTCAGGGGGTTGAATAATTCACCCCTCCACTTT. This gives the protein CASSLALRGLNNSPLHF.

This rearrangement joins TRBV5-4 to TRBJ1-4, with D perhaps TRBD1 (5 bases). V shed 4 bases and J shed 8 bases, with 15 bases lying between them. This CDR3 has 14 amino acids. Germline V CDR1 and CDR2: SGHNT, YYREEE (reference sequence). The CDR3 protein is CASSPPGVNEKLFF. Here the CDR3 DNA reads TGTGCCAGCAGCCCGCCGGGGGTGAACGAAAAACTGTTTTTT. Full variable domain (rest looked up from reference TRBV5-4 and TRBJ1-4): ETGVTQSPTHLIKTRGQQVTLRCSSQSGHNTVSWYQQALGQGPQFIFQYYREEENGRGNFPPRFSGLQFPNYSSELNVNALELDDSALYLCASSPPGVNEKLFFGSGTQLSVL.

This clone appeared a few times. The chain is built from TRBV27 and TRBJ2-3; no reliable D call. V was trimmed by 2 bases and J by 2 bases, leaving 11 bases between them. Germline V CDR1 and CDR2: MNHEY, SMNVEV (reference sequence). This CDR3 has 15 amino acids. The CDR3 DNA reads as TGTGCCAGCAGTTTAGCGGTTGGCTTCACAGATACGCAGTATTTT. Translating it yields CASSLAVGFTDTQYF.

This chain joins TRBV11-2 and TRBJ2-7; TRBD2 aligns across 9 bases. The trim removed 1 base at V and 3 bases at J, leaving 4 bases unmatched. This CDR3 comprises 15 residues. Germline CDR1 and CDR2: SGHAT and FQNNGV. CDR3 bases: TGTGCCAGCAGCTTAGTGGTGCGGGGGGGCTACGAGCAGTACTTC. Translated: CASSLVVRGGYEQYF. Using reference TRBV11-2 and TRBJ2-7 for the parts outside the CDR3, the full variable domain is EAGVAQSPRYKIIEKRQSVAFWCNPISGHATLYWYQQILGQGPKLLIQFQNNGVVDDSQLPKDRFSAERLKGVDSTLKIQPAKLEDSAVYLCASSLVVRGGYEQYFGPGTRLTVT.

As regards this clone: Sequence at one end of the junction differs from germline and may be a read error. This chain uses TRBV18 with TRBJ2-2; the D gene is possibly TRBD1 (5 bases). Per germline, CDR1 KGHSH and CDR2 LQKENI. The CDR3 spans 17 residues. DNA for the CDR3: TGTTCCAGCGCACCCTCTCTAGGGGCCAAGGATGCCGGGGAGCTGTTTTTT. Translated: CSSAPSLGAKDAGELFF.

Turning to this clone: The junction does not match germline at one end; this may be a read error. The rearrangement uses TRBV7-9 and TRBJ2-4, with 8 bases matching TRBD1. Germline V gene sequence: CDR1 SEHNR, CDR2 FQNEAQ (reference sequence). CDR3 length equals 15 residues. As DNA, the CDR3 is TGTTCCAGCAGCTTTACAGGGGGAGCCAAAAACATTCAGTACTTC. It yields the protein CSSSFTGGAKNIQYF.

This chain joins TRBV25-1 and TRBJ2-7; maybe TRBD1 (6 bases). This CDR3 spans 15 amino acids. The V end lost 4 bases, the J end lost 2 bases, and 15 bases lay between the germline ends. Germline-derived CDR1 and CDR2 are MGHDK and SYGVNS. This chain's CDR3 is CASSASTGSPYEQYF. The CDR3 DNA follows: TGTGCCAGCAGTGCCTCGACAGGATCTCCCTACGAGCAGTACTTC.

The V gene is TRBV19, the J gene TRBJ2-2, with D possibly matching TRBD1 (5 bases). This CDR3 has 14 amino acids. Germline-derived CDR1 and CDR2 are LNHDA and SQIVND (reference sequence). V was pared by 4 bases and J by 4 bases, with 10 bases between. The CDR3 spells CASSTQVGTGELFF. The CDR3 DNA sequence: TGTGCCAGTAGTACACAGGTCGGCACCGGGGAGCTGTTTTTT. Drawing the rest from reference TRBV19 and TRBJ2-2, the complete variable domain is DGGITQSPKYLFRKEGQNVTLSCEQNLNHDAMYWYRQDPGQGLRLIYYSQIVNDFQKGDIAEGYSVSREKKESFPLTVTSAQKNPTAFYLCASSTQVGTGELFFGEGSRLTVL.